This TCR beta chain was observed in a study of CD8 T cells in ankylosing spondylitis. Study-level points and caveats: Disease-linked clones were reportedly significantly enriched in matched ankylosing spondylitis synovial fluid. One TCR beta motif, made up of about 8 highly homologous variants, appeared characteristic of ankylosing spondylitis blood. Clones that were linked to disease were CD8+ and were relatively rare in peripheral blood. Earlier authors reported some of these motif variants in reactive arthritis synovial fluid and blood.

Quantitative 5'-RACE with molecular barcodes was used to make the TCR beta libraries. TCRdb re-called the 5' RACE reads with MiXCR, one entry per CDR3 protein. This table holds a few hundred thousand distinct CDR3 sequences, less than 9.5% found once. As regards this clonotype: As yet, its antigen is unknown.

Germline trimming cut 3 bases from V and 8 bases from J; bases unmatched to any gene: 10. This CDR3 has 16 amino acids. CDR1 is SGHRS, CDR2 YFSETQ, per germline. This sequence was found in a male donor with ankylosing spondylitis. Sequencing used blood, either unsorted or a sorted T cell fraction (not recorded which). J is TRBJ2-1 and V is TRBV5-1; 11 bases agree with TRBD1. The CDR3 here is CASSSRGQGESDEQFF. Here the CDR3 DNA reads TGCGCCAGCAGCTCGAGGGGACAGGGGGAGAGTGATGAGCAGTTCTTC.